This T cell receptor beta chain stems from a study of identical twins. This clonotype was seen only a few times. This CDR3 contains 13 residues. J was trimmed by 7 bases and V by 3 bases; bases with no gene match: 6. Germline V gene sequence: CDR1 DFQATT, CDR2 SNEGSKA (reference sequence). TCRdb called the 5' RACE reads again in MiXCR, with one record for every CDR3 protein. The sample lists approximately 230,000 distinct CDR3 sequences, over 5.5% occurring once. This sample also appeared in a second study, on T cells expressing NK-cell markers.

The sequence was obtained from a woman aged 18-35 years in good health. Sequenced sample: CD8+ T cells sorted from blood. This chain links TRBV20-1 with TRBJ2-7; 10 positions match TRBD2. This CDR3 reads CSARNLAGVEQYF. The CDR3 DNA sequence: TGCAGTGCTAGGAACCTAGCGGGGGTTGAGCAGTACTTC.